This T cell receptor beta chain came from a study of control samples from healthy donors and cancer patients. CDR3 length: 12 residues. Deletions cut 2 bases from V and 6 bases from J, with 7 bases between. Germline values: CDR1 KGHSH, CDR2 LQKENI. TCRdb's copy holds only in-frame clones and misses some; the assay was immunoSEQ multiplex PCR. The data show around 97,000 clones, 85% to 90% seen once. The V and J genes are TRBV18 and TRBJ1-1; tentatively, D is TRBD1 (6 bases). The specimen sequenced was PBMCs. This TCR was recovered from a man in his 60s with lung cancer. CDR3 bases: TGTGCCAGCTCACCAGAGGGGGCTGAAGCTTTCTTT. This encodes CASSPEGAEAFF.